The T cell receptor beta chain described here comes from a study of shared clonotypes between healthy human individuals. CD45RO-negative CD8 cells positively selected for CCR7 made up the naive population, which excluded terminally differentiated effector memory CD45RA+ cells. The CDR3 sequence is 15 residues long. Deletions cut 6 bases from V and 3 bases from J, with 17 bases between. CDR1 and CDR2 from the germline V gene are MNHEY and SVGAGI. Sequencing used immunoSEQ multiplex PCR; TCRdb keeps in-frame clones, though not all of them. The profile shows about 680,000 clones, around 90% of them singletons.

Specimen: naive CD8+ T cells sorted from blood. The chain joins TRBV6-5 to TRBJ1-2; D may be TRBD1 (5 bases). This TCR came from a man aged 30 to 39 in good health. CDR3 loop: CASRAGDGTYYGYTF. In DNA form, the CDR3 reads TGTGCCAGCAGAGCAGGAGATGGGACTTACTATGGCTACACCTTC.